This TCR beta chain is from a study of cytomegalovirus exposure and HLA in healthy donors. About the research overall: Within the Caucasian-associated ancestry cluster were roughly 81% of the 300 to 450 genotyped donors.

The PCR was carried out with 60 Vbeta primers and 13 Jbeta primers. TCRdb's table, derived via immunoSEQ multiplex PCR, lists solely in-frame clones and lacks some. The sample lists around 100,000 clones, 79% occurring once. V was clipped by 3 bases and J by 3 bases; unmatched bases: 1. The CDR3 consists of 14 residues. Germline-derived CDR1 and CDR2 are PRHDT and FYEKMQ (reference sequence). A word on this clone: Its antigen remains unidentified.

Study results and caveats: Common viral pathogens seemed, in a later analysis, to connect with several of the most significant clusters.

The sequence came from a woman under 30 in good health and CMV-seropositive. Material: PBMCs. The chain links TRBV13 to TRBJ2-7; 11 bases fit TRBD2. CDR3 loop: CASSLLAGGYEQYF. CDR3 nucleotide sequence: TGTGCCAGCAGCTTGCTAGCGGGGGGCTACGAGCAGTACTTC. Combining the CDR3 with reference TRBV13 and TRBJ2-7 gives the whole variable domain AAGVIQSPRHLIKEKRETATLKCYPIPRHDTVYWYQQGPGQDPQFLISFYEKMQSDKGSIPDRFSAQQFSDYHSELNMSSLELGDSALYFCASSLLAGGYEQYFGPGTRLTVT.